These 2 T cell receptor beta chains were all obtained from the same sample, sequenced in a study of T cells after yellow fever vaccination. TCRdb reprocessed the 5' RACE reads via MiXCR and lists one record per CDR3 protein. The sample contains about 630,000 distinct CDR3 sequences, about 12% of which appear only once. Sequencing was performed on PBMCs, taken on the day of the yellow fever booster vaccination. Receptor source: a man aged 30-40 years who received the YFV17D yellow fever vaccine.

The rearrangement uses TRBV3-1 and TRBJ1-6; D unresolved. Trimming cost V 8 bases and J 0 bases, with 5 bases left between them. This CDR3 is 13 amino acids long. CDR1 is LGHDT and CDR2 is YNNKEL in the germline V gene (reference sequence). CDR3 amino acids: CASGSSYNSPLHF. The DNA for the CDR3 is TGTGCCAGCGGGAGCTCCTATAATTCACCCCTCCACTTT.

The chain is built from TRBV18 and TRBJ2-1, with 7 bases matching TRBD2. V gave up 6 bases and J gave up 11 bases; unmatched junction bases: 10. CDR3 length equals 13 residues. Germline CDR1 is KGHSH and CDR2 is LQKENI. The CDR3 DNA sequence: TGTGCCAGCTCGGGGGAGGGCGAGGAAAAGCAGTTCTTC. As protein: CASSGEGEEKQFF.